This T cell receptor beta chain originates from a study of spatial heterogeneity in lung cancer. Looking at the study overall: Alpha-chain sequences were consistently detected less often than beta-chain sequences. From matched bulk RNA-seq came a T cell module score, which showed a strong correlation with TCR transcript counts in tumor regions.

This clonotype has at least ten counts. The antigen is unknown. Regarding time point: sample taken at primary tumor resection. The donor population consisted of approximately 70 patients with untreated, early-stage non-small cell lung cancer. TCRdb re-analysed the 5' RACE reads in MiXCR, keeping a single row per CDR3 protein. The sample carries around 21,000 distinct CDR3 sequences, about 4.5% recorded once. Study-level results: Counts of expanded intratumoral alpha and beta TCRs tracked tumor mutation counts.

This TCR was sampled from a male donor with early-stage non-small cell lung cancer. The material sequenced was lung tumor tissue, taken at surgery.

CDR3 in DNA: TGCGCCAGTCGGGGGAGCAGACCCGGAGAGTACGAGCAGTACTTC. Amino acids: CASRGSRPGEYEQYF. The chain has TRBV5-1 and TRBJ2-7; a possible D gene is TRBD2 (6 bases). The CDR3 length is 15 residues. Trimming took off 8 bases at V and 4 bases at J, with 22 bases between the two ends. Germline CDR1 is SGHRS and CDR2 is YFSETQ.